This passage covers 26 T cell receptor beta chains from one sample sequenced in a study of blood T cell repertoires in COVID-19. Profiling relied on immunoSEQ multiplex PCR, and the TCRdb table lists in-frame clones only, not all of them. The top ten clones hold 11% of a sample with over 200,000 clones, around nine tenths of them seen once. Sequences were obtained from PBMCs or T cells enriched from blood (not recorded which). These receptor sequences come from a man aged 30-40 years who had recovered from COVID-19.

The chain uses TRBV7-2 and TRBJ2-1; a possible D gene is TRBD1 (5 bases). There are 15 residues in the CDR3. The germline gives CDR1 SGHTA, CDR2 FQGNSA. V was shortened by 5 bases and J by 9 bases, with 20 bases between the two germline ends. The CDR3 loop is CASSTSTAISSEQFF. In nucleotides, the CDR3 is TGTGCCAGCAGCACATCGACAGCCATCTCAAGTGAGCAGTTCTTC. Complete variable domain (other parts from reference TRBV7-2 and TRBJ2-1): GAGVSQSPSNKVTEKGKDVELRCDPISGHTALYWYRQSLGQGLEFLIYFQGNSAPDKSGLPSDRFSAERTGGSVSTLTIQRTQQEDSAVYLCASSTSTAISSEQFFGPGTRLTVL.

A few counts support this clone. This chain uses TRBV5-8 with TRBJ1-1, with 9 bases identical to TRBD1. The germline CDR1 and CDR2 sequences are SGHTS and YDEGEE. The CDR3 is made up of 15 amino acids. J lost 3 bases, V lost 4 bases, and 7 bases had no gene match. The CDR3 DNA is TGTGCCAGCAGCAAGGGACAGGGACGAGACACTGAAGCTTTCTTT. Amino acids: CASSKGQGRDTEAFF.

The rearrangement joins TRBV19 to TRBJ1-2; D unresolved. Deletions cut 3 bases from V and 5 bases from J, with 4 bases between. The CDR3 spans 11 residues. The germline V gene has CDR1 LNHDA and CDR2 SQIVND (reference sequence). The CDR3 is CASSIEYGYTF. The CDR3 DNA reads TGTGCCAGTAGTATTGAGTATGGCTACACCTTC.

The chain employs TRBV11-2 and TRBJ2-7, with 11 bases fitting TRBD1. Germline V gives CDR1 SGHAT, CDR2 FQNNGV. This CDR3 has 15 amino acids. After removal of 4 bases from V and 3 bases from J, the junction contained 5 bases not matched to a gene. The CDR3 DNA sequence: TGTGCCAGCAGCTCGTCCGGGACAGGGGGCTACGAGCAGTACTTC. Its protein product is CASSSSGTGGYEQYF.

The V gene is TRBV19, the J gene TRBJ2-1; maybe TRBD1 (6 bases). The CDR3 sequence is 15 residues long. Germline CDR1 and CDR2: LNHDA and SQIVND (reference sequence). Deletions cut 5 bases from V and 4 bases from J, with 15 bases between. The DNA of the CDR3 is TGTGCCAGTAGTGTGGGGGCCCTAGGGTACAATGAGCAGTTCTTC. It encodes CASSVGALGYNEQFF.

CDR3 residues: CASSFGGSSADTQYF. The CDR3 nucleotides are TGTGCCAGCAGTTTTGGTGGGAGTAGCGCAGATACGCAGTATTTT. V is TRBV28 and J is TRBJ2-3; a weak D match, TRBD2 (5 bases). The CDR3 is 15 amino acids. The germline V gene encodes CDR1 MDHEN and CDR2 SYDVKM. Between the trimmed V and J ends, which lost 3 bases and 4 bases, there was a span of 14 bases.

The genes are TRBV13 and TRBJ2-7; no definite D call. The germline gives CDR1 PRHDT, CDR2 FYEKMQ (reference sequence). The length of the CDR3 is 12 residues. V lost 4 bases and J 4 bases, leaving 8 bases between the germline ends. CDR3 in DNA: TGTGCCAGCAGCTCCCCAGGTTACGAGCAGTACTTC. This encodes CASSSPGYEQYF. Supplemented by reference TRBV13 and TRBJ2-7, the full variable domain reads AAGVIQSPRHLIKEKRETATLKCYPIPRHDTVYWYQQGPGQDPQFLISFYEKMQSDKGSIPDRFSAQQFSDYHSELNMSSLELGDSALYFCASSSPGYEQYFGPGTRLTVT.

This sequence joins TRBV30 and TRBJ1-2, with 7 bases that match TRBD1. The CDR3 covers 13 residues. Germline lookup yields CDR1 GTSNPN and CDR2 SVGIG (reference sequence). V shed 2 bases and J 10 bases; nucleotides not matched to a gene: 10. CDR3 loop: CAWSPGQIVDYTF. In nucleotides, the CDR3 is TGTGCCTGGAGTCCGGGACAGATCGTTGACTACACCTTC.

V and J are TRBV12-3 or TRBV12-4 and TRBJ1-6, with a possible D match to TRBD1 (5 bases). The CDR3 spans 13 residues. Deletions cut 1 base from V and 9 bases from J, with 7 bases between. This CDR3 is CASSLGGGSPLHF. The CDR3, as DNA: TGTGCCAGCAGTTTAGGGGGCGGTTCACCCCTCCACTTT.

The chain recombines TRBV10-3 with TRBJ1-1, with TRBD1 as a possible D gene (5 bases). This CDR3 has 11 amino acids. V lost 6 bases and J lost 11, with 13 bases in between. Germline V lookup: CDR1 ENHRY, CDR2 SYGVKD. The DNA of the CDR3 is TGTGCCATCAGCACAGGTGTTCGGGCTTTCTTT. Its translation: CAISTGVRAFF.

The CDR3 loop is CASSPGANRAFF. Here the CDR3 DNA reads TGTGCCAGCAGCCCAGGGGCAAATCGAGCTTTCTTT. This chain links TRBV7-6 with TRBJ1-1, with D maybe TRBD1 (6 bases). Germline V gives CDR1 SGHVS, CDR2 FNYEAQ. The CDR3 covers 12 residues. The V gene lost 5 bases and the J gene lost 10 bases, with 14 bases spanning the gap.

The CDR3 here is CASNLAGSGNEQFF. The CDR3 region has the DNA TGTGCCAGCAACCTAGCGGGATCGGGGAATGAGCAGTTCTTC. The rearrangement links TRBV27 to TRBJ2-1; 9 bases line up with TRBD2. The CDR3 has 14 amino acids. CDR1 is MNHEY, CDR2 SMNVEV, per germline (reference sequence). Unmatched junction bases numbered 8, after V lost 7 bases and J lost 7 bases.

The CDR3 here is CASSFRGMADTQYF. The DNA of the CDR3 is TGCGCCAGCAGCTTCAGGGGTATGGCAGATACGCAGTATTTT. This chain uses TRBV5-1 with TRBJ2-3; the D gene is possibly TRBD1 (6 bases). Trimming cost V 2 bases and J 4 bases, with 11 bases left between them. The CDR3 is made up of 14 amino acids. Per the germline V gene, CDR1 is SGHRS and CDR2 is YFSETQ. Full variable domain (rest looked up from reference TRBV5-1 and TRBJ2-3): KAGVTQTPRYLIKTRGQQVTLSCSPISGHRSVSWYQQTPGQGLQFLFEYFSETQRNKGNFPGRFSGRQFSNSRSEMNVSTLELGDSALYLCASSFRGMADTQYFGPGTRLTVL.

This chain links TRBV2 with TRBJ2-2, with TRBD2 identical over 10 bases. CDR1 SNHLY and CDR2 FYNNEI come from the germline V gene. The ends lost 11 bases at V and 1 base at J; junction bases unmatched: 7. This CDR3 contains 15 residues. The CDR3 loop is CASELAGLNTGELFF. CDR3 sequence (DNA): TGTGCCTCCGAACTAGCGGGATTGAACACCGGGGAGCTGTTTTTT.

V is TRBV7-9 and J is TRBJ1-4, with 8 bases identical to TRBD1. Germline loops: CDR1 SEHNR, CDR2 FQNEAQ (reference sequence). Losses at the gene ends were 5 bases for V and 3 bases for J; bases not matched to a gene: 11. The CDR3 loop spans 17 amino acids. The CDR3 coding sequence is TGTGCCAGCAGCCCCACAGGGGGGGGAATAGCTAATGAAAAACTGTTTTTT. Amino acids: CASSPTGGGIANEKLFF.

DNA of the CDR3: TGTGCCAGTAGTATCGCTGAGACACGTTACAATGAGCAGTTCTTC. Its translation: CASSIAETRYNEQFF. This chain links TRBV19 with TRBJ2-1; no clear D gene. The CDR3 contains 15 residues. Germline CDR1 is LNHDA and CDR2 is SQIVND (reference sequence). With 3 bases removed from V and 4 bases from J, the gap between germline ends came to 13 bases.

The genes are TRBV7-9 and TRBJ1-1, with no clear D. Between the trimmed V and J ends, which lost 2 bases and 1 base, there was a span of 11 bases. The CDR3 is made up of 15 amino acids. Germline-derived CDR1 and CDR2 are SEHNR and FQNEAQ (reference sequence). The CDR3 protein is CASSLTEGGNTEAFF. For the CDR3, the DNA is TGTGCCAGCAGCTTAACCGAGGGCGGGAACACTGAAGCTTTCTTT.

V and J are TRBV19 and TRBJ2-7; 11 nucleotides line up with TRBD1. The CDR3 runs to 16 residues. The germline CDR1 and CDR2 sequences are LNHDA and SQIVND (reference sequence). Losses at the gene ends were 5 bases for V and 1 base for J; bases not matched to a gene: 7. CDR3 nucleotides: TGTGCCAGTAGTTTCCTCGGACAGGGGGCTTCCTACGAGCAGTACTTC. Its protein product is CASSFLGQGASYEQYF.

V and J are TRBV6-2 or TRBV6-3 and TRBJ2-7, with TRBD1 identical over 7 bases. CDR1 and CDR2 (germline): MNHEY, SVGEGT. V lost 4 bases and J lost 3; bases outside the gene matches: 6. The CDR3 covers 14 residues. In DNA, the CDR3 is TGTGCCAGCAGTTTGATAGGGGGCGACTACGAGCAGTACTTC. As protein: CASSLIGGDYEQYF.

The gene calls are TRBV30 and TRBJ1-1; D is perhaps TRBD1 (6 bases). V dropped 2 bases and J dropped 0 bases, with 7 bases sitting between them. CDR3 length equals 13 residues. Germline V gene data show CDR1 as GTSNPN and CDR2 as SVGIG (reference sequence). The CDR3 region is CAWSNRVNTEAFF. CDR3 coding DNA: TGTGCCTGGAGTAACAGGGTGAACACTGAAGCTTTCTTT.

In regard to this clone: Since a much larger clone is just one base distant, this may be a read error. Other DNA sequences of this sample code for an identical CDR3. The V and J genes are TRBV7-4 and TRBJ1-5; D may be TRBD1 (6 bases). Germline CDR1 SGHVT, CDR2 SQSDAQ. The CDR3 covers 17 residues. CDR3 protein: CPSSDAYGGGSNQPQHF. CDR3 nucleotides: TGTCCCAGCAGCGACGCATACGGGGGGGGCAGCAATCAGCCCCAGCATTTT.

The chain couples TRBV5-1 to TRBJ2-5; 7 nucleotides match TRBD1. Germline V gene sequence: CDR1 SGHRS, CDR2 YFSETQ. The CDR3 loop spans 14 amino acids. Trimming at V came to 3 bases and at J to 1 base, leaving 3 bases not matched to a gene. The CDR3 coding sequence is TGCGCCAGCAGCTCTGGGACAGCCCAAGAGACCCAGTACTTC. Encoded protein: CASSSGTAQETQYF.

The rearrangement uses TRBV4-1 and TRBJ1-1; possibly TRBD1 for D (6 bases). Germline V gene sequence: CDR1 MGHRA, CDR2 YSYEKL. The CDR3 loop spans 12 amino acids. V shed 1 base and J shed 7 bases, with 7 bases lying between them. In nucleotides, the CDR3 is TGCGCCAGCAGCCAAGGGACAGTTGAAGCTTTCTTT. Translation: CASSQGTVEAFF.

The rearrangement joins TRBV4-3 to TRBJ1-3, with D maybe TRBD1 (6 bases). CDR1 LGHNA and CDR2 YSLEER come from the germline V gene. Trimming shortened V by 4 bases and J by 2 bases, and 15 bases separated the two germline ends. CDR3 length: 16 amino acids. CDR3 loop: CASSRTWGGPGNTIYF. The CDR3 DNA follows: TGCGCCAGCAGCCGTACCTGGGGGGGGCCTGGAAACACCATATATTTT.

CDR3 nucleotides: TGTGCCAGCTTCCGAAGCGGGGGCGGGGATACGCAGTATTTT. Translated, it gives CASFRSGGGDTQYF. The chain combines TRBV6-5 with TRBJ2-3, with 8 bases identical to TRBD2. Per the germline V gene, CDR1 is MNHEY and CDR2 is SVGAGI. There are 14 residues in the CDR3. After removal of 8 bases from V and 6 bases from J, the junction contained 10 bases not matched to a gene.

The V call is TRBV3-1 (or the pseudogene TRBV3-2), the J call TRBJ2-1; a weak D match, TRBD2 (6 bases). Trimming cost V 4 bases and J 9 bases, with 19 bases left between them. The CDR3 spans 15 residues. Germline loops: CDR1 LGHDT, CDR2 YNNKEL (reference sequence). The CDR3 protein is CASSPRPAGRSEQFF. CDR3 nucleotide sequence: TGTGCCAGCAGCCCCCGACCCGCGGGAAGATCTGAGCAGTTCTTC.